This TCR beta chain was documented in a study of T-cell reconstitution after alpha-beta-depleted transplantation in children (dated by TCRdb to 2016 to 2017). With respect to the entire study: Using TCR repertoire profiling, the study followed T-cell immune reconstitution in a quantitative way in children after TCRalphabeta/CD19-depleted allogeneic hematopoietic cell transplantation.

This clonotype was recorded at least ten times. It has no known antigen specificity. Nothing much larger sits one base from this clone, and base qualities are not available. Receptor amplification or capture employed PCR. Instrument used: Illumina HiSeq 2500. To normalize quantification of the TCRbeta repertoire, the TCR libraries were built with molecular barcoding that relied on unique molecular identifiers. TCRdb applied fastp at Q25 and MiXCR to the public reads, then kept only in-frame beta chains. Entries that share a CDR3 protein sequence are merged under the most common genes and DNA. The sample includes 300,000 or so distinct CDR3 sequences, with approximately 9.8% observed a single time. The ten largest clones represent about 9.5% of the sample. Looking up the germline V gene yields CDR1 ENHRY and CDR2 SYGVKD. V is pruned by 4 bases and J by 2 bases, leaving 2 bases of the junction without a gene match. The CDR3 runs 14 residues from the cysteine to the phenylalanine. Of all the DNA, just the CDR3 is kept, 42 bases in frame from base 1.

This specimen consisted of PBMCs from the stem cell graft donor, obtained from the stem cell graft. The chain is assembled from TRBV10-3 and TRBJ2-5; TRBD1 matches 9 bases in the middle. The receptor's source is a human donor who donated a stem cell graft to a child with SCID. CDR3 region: CAISADRGQETQYF. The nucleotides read TGTGCCATCAGTGCGGACAGGGGTCAAGAGACCCAGTACTTC.